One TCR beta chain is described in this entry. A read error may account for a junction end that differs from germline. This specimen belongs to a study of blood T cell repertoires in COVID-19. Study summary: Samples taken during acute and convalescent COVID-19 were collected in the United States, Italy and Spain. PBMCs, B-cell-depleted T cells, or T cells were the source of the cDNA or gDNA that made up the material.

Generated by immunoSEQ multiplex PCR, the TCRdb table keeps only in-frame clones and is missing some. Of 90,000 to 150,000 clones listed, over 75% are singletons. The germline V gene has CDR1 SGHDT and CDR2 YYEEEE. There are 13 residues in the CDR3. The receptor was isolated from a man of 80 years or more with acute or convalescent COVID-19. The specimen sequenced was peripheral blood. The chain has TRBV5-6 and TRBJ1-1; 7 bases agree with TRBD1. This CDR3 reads CASSLKAGGESFF. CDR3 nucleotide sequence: TGTGCCAGCAGCTTGAAGGCAGGGGGTGAATCTTTCTTT.